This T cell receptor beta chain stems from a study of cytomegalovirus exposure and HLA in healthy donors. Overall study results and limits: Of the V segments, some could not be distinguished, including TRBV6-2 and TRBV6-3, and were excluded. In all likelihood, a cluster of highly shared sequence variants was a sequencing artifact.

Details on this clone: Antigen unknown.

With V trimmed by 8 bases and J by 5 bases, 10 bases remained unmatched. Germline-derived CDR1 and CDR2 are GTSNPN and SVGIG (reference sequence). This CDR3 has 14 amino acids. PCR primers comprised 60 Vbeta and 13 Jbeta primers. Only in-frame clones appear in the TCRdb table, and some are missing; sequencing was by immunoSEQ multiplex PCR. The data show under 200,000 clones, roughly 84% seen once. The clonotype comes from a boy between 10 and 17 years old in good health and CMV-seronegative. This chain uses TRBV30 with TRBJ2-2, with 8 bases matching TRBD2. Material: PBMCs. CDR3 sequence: CAVYSGVTTGELFF. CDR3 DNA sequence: TGTGCCGTTTATAGCGGGGTAACGACCGGGGAGCTGTTTTTT.